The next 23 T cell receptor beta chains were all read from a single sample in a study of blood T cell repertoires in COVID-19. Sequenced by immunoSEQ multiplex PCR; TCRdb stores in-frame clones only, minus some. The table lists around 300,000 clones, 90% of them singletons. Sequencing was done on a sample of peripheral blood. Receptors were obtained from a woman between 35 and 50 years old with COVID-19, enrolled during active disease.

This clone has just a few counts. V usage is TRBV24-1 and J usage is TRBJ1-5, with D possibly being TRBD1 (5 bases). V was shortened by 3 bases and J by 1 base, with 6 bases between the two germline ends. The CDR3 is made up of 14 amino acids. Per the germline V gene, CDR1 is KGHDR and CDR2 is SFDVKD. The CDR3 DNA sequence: TGTGCCACCAGTGATCGACAGAGCAATCAGCCCCAGCATTTT. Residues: CATSDRQSNQPQHF.

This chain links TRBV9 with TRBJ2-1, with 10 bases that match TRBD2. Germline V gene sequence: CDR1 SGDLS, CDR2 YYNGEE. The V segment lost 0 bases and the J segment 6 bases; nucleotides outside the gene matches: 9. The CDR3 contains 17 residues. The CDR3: CASSVAWGLARPNEQFF. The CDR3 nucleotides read TGTGCCAGCAGCGTAGCTTGGGGACTAGCGCGCCCCAATGAGCAGTTCTTC.

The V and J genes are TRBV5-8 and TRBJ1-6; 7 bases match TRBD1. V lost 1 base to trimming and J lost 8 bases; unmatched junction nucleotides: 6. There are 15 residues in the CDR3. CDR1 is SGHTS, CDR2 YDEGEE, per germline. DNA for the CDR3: TGTGCCAGCAGCTTGAACAGGGGAGAAGATTCACCCCTCCACTTT. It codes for CASSLNRGEDSPLHF. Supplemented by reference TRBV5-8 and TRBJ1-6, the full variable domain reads EAGVTQSPTHLIKTRGQQATLRCSPISGHTSVYWYQQALGLGLQFLLWYDEGEERNRGNFPPRFSGRQFPNYSSELNVNALELEDSALYLCASSLNRGEDSPLHFGNGTRLTVT.

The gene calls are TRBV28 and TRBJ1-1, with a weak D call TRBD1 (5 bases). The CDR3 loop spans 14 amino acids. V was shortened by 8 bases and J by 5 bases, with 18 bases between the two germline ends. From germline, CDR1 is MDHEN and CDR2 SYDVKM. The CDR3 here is CASSLEGSWTEAFF. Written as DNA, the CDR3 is TGTGCCAGCTCCCTGGAGGGGAGTTGGACTGAAGCTTTCTTT.

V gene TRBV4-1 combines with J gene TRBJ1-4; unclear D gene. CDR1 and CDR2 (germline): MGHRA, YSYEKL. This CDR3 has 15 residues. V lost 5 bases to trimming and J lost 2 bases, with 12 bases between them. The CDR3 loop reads CASSLVFITNEKLFF. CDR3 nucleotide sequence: TGCGCCAGCAGCTTAGTATTCATTACTAATGAAAAACTGTTTTTT.

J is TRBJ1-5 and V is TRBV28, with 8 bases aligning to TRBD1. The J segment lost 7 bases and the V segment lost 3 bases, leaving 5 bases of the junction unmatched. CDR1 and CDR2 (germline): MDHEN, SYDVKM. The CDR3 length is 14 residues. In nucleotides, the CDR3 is TGTGCCAGCAGTTTTCAGGGGGCGACCCAGCCCCAGCATTTT. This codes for CASSFQGATQPQHF. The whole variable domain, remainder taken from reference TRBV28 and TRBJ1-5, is DVKVTQSSRYLVKRTGEKVFLECVQDMDHENMFWYRQDPGLGLRLIYFSYDVKMKEKGDIPEGYSVSREKKERFSLILESASTNQTSMYLCASSFQGATQPQHFGDGTRLSIL.

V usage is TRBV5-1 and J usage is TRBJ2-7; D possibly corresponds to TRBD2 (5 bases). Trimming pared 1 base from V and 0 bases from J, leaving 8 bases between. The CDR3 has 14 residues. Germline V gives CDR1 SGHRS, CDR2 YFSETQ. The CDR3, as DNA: TGCGCCAGCAGCTTGACAGCGGACTCCTACGAGCAGTACTTC. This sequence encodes CASSLTADSYEQYF.

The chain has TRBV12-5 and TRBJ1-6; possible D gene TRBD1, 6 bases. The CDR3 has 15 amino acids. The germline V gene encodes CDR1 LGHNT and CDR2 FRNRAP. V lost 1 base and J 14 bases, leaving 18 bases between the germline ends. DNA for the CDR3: TGTGCTAGTGGTTTGGGACAGGACCCCGGAGGAGCCCTCCACTTT. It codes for CASGLGQDPGGALHF.

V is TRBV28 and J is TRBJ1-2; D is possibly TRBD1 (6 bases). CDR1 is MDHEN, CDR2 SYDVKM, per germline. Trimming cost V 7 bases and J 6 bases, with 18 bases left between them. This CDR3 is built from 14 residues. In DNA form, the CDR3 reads TGTGCCAGCAAAATCACAGGGTCGCTCGATGGCTACACCTTC. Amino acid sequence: CASKITGSLDGYTF.

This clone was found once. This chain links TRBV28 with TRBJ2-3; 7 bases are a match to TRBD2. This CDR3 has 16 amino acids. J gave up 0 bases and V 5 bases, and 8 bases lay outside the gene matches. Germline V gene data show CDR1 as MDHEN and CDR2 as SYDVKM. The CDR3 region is CASSPRTGGSTDTQYF. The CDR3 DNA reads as TGTGCCAGCAGTCCTCGGACGGGGGGTAGCACAGATACGCAGTATTTT.

For the CDR3, the DNA is TGCGCCAGCAGCCAAGAACCCGTGGACAGAGGTTATTCACCCCTCCACTTT. This codes for CASSQEPVDRGYSPLHF. V usage is TRBV4-1 and J usage is TRBJ1-6; weak D call: TRBD1 (6 bases). This CDR3 has 17 residues. The ends were cut back, 0 bases at V and 8 bases at J, with 17 bases in the middle. Looked up from germline, CDR1 is MGHRA and CDR2 is YSYEKL.

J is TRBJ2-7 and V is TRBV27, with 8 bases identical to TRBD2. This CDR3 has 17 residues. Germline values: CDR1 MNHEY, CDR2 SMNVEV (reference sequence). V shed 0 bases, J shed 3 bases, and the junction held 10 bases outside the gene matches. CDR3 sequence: CASSLSPGASGHYEQYF. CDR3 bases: TGTGCCAGCAGTTTATCTCCCGGGGCTAGCGGGCACTACGAGCAGTACTTC.

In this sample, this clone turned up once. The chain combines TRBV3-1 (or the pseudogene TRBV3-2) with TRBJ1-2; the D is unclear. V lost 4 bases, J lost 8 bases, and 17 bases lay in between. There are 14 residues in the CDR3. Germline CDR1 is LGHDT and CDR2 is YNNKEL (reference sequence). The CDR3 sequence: CASSPGGQLEGYTF. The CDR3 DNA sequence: TGTGCCAGCAGCCCTGGTGGTCAGCTGGAGGGCTACACCTTC.

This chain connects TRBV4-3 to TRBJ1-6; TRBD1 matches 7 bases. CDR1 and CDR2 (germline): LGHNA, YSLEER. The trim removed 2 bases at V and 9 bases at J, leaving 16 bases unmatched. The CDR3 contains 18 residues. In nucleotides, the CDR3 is TGCGCCAGCAGCCAAACCCTCGGGACAGCAGCTTTGGTTTCACCCCTCCACTTT. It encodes CASSQTLGTAALVSPLHF.

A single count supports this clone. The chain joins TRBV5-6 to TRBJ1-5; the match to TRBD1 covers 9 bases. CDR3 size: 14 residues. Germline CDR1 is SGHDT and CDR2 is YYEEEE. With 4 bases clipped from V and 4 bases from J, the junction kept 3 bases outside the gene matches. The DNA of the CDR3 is TGTGCCAGCAGCGGGACAGGGATTAATCAGCCCCAGCATTTT. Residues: CASSGTGINQPQHF. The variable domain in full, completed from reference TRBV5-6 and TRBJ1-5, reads DAGVTQSPTHLIKTRGQQVTLRCSPKSGHDTVSWYQQALGQGPQFIFQYYEEEERQRGNFPDRFSGHQFPNYSSELNVNALLLGDSALYLCASSGTGINQPQHFGDGTRLSIL.

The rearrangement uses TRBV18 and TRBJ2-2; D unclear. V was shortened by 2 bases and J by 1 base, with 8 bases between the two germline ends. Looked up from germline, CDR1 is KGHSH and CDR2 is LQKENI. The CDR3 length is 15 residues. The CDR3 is CASSPVKQNTGELFF. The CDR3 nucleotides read TGTGCCAGCTCACCAGTGAAACAGAACACCGGGGAGCTGTTTTTT.

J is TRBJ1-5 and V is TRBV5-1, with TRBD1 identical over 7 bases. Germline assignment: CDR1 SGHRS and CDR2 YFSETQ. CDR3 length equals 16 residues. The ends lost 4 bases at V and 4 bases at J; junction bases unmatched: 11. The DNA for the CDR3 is TGCGCCAGCAGCGACGGCGCGTCAGGGGGGAATCAGCCCCAGCATTTT. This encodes CASSDGASGGNQPQHF.

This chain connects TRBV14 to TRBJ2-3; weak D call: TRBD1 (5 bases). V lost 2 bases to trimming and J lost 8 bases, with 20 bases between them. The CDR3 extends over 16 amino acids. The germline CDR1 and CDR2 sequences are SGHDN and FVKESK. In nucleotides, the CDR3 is TGTGCCAGCAGCCAACAGGGAACGGTGGTATGGGGTACGCAGTATTTT. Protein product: CASSQQGTVVWGTQYF.

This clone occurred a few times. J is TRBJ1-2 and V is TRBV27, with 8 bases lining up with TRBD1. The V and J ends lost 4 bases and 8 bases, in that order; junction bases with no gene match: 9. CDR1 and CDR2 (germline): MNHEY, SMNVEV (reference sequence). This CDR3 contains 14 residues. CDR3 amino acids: CASSSGRTGWGYTF. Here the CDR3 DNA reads TGTGCCAGCAGTTCGGGGAGGACAGGGTGGGGCTACACCTTC.

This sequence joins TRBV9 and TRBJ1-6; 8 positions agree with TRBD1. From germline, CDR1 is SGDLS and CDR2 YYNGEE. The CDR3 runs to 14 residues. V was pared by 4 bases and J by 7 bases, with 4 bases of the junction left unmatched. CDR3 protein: CASSLRTGNSPLHF. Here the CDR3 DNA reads TGTGCCAGCAGCCTCAGGACAGGGAATTCACCCCTCCACTTT. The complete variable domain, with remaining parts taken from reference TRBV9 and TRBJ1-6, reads DSGVTQTPKHLITATGQRVTLRCSPRSGDLSVYWYQQSLDQGLQFLIQYYNGEERAKGNILERFSAQQFPDLHSELNLSSLELGDSALYFCASSLRTGNSPLHFGNGTRLTVT.

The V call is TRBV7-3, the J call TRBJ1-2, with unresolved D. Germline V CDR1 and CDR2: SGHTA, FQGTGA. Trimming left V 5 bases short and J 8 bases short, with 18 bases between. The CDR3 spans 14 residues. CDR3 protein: CASSLIPSEGGYTF. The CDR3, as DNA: TGTGCCAGCAGCCTAATCCCCAGCGAAGGCGGCTACACCTTC. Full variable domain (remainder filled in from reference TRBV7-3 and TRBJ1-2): GAGVSQTPSNKVTEKGKYVELRCDPISGHTALYWYRQSLGQGPEFLIYFQGTGAADDSGLPNDRFFAVRPEGSVSTLKIQRTERGDSAVYLCASSLIPSEGGYTFGSGTRLTVV.

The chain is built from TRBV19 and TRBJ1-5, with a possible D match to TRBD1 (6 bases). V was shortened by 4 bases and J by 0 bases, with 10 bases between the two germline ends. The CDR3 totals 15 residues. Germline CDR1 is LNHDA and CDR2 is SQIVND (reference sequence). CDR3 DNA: TGTGCCAGTAGTAGAGGACAGTATAGCAATCAGCCCCAGCATTTT. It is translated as CASSRGQYSNQPQHF.

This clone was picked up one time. The CDR3 region is CASSFGTGRTGELFF. Written as DNA, the CDR3 is TGCGCCAGCAGCTTCGGGACAGGGAGAACCGGGGAGCTGTTTTTT. This chain joins TRBV5-1 and TRBJ2-2, with 9 bases fitting TRBD1. Germline V lookup: CDR1 SGHRS, CDR2 YFSETQ. CDR3 length: 15 residues. V dropped 2 bases and J dropped 5; count of bases not matched to a gene: 4.